The T cell receptor (beta chain) under discussion was sequenced for a study of radiotherapy plus CTLA-4 blockade in lung cancer. The overall study: Objective responses were recorded in around 18% of patients, with disease control recorded in 25% to 35%. Study-wide findings and caveats: Blood TCR clones of tumor origin expanded after radiotherapy plus ipilimumab. Early blood T cell clone dynamics reportedly forecast response best, with interferon-beta.

Comments on this clone: Its antigen is not known.

The repertoire was sequenced with immunoSEQ multiplex PCR; TCRdb's copy has only in-frame clones and lacks some. The table includes 65,000 to 95,000 clones, 85% to 90% detected once. The CDR3 length is 15 residues. From germline, CDR1 is MDHEN and CDR2 SYDVKM. V gave up 2 bases and J gave up 7 bases, with 15 bases separating them. The study treated chemo-refractory metastatic non-small-cell lung cancer patients with focal radiation plus ipilimumab CTLA-4 blockade. The sample here was peripheral blood, taken from a patient treated with radiotherapy plus ipilimumab. This TCR came from a human donor with non-small cell lung cancer who had stable disease on radiotherapy plus ipilimumab. The V and J genes are TRBV28 and TRBJ1-5; D remains unclear. The DNA of the CDR3 is TGTGCCAGCAGTTTAGACGAGGGCGAAGGGCAGCCCCAGCATTTT. Translating gives CASSLDEGEGQPQHF.